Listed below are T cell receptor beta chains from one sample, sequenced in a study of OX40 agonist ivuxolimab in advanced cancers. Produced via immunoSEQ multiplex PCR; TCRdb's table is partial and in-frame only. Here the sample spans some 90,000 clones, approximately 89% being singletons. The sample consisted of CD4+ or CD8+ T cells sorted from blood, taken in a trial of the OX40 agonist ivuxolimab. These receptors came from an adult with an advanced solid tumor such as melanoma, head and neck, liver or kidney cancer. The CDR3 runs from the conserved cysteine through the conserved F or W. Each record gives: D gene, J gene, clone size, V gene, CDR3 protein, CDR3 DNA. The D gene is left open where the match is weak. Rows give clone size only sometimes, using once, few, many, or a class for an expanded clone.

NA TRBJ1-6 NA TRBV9 CASSLHRDSPLHF TGTGCCAGCAGCTTGCACAGGGATTCACCCCTCCACTTT
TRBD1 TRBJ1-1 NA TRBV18 CASSLYRGSGTEAFF TGTGCCAGCTCCCTCTACAGGGGGAGCGGTACTGAAGCTTTCTTT
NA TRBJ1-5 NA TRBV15 CATSSIGGSGQPQHF TGTGCCACCAGCAGTATTGGGGGGTCTGGGCAGCCCCAGCATTTT
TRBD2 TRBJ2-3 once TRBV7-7 CASSLGSSGTDTQYF TGTGCCAGCAGCTTAGGCAGTAGCGGGACGGATACGCAGTATTTT
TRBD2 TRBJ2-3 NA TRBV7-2 CAIIREGPTDTQYF TGTGCCATCATCCGGGAGGGCCCTACAGATACGCAGTATTTT
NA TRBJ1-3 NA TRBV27 CASSLVAPSSGNTIYF TGTGCCAGCAGTTTAGTTGCACCAAGCTCTGGAAACACCATATATTTT
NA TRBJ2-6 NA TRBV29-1 CSVSSGANVLTF TGCAGTGTTAGCTCTGGGGCCAACGTCCTGACTTTC
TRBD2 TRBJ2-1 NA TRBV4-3 CASSQDETSGSHEQFF TGCGCCAGCAGCCAAGATGAAACTAGCGGGAGCCATGAGCAGTTCTTC
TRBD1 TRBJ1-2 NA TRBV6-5 CASSPFSDREYGYTF TGTGCCAGCAGTCCGTTCTCCGACAGGGAGTATGGCTACACCTTC
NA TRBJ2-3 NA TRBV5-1 CASSPLGPRTDTQYF TGCGCCAGCAGCCCCCTGGGGCCTCGCACAGATACGCAGTATTTT
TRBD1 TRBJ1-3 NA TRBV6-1 CATLQGASGNTIYF TGTGCCACCTTGCAGGGGGCTAGTGGAAACACCATATATTTT
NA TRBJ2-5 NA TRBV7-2 CASSFTPDGAETQYF TGTGCCAGCAGCTTCACGCCCGACGGGGCAGAGACCCAGTACTTC
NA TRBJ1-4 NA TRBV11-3 CASSLDRDEKLFF TGTGCCAGCAGCTTAGATCGCGATGAAAAACTGTTTTTT
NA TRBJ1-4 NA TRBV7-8 CASSLESTNEKLFF TGTGCCAGCAGCTTAGAATCCACTAATGAAAAACTGTTTTTT
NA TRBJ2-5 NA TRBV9 CASSVGSLETQYF TGTGCCAGCAGCGTAGGTTCTTTGGAGACCCAGTACTTC
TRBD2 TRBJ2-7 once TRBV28 CASTTNSGLHEQYF TGTGCCAGCACCACAAATAGCGGGTTACACGAGCAGTACTTC
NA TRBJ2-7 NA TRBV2 CASSVNFYEQYF TGTGCCAGCAGTGTAAATTTCTACGAGCAGTACTTC
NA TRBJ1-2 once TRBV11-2 CASSLTDYGYTF TGTGCCAGCAGCTTGACCGACTATGGCTACACCTTC
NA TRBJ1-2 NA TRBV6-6 CASSQLPNYGYTF TGTGCCAGCAGTCAGCTCCCTAACTATGGCTACACCTTC
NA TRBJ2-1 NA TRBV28 CASSPSAPSNEQFF TGTGCCAGCAGTCCCTCGGCCCCGTCGAATGAGCAGTTCTTC
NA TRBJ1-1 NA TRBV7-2 CASSQGRNTEAFF TGTGCCAGCAGTCAGGGGCGGAACACTGAAGCTTTCTTT
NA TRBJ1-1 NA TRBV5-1 CASSTGHLLNTEAFF TGCGCCAGCAGCACGGGACACCTGCTGAACACTGAAGCTTTCTTT
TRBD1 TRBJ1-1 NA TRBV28 CASSFGDRLMNTEAFF TGTGCCAGCAGTTTCGGGGACAGGCTTATGAACACTGAAGCTTTCTTT
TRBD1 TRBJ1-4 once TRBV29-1 CSAGTLGQSNEKLFF TGCAGCGCGGGGACCTTGGGACAGTCTAATGAAAAACTGTTTTTT
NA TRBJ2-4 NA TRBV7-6 CASSSRGRGIQYF TGTGCCAGCAGCTCACGAGGTCGGGGCATTCAGTACTTC
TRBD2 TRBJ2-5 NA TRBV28 CASSPWASGSLETQYF TGTGCCAGCAGTCCGTGGGCTAGCGGGAGTCTTGAGACCCAGTACTTC
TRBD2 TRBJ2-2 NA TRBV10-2 CASSESGGGPNTGELFF TGCGCCAGCAGTGAGTCGGGGGGAGGGCCGAACACCGGGGAGCTGTTTTTT
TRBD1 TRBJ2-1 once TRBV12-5 CASVDDRESNEQFF TGTGCTAGTGTTGATGACAGGGAAAGCAATGAGCAGTTCTTC
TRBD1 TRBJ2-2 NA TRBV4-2 CASSQQGATTGELFF TGTGCCAGCAGCCAACAGGGGGCGACGACCGGGGAGCTGTTTTTT
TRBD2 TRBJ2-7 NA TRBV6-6 CASSPQRGRPYEQYF TGTGCCAGCAGTCCCCAGCGCGGGAGACCCTACGAGCAGTACTTC
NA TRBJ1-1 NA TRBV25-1 CASSDPSRGNTEAFF TGTGCCAGCAGTGACCCCTCTCGGGGGAACACTGAAGCTTTCTTT
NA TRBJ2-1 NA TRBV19 CASTLLGGTEQFF TGTGCCAGTACCCTACTAGGAGGAACAGAGCAGTTCTTC
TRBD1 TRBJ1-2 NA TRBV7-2 CASSSGQGYGYTF TGTGCCAGCAGCTCCGGACAGGGCTATGGCTACACCTTC
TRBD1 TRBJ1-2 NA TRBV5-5 CASSLDRGEGYTF TGTGCCAGCAGCTTGGACAGGGGAGAAGGCTACACCTTC
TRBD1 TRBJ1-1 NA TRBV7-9 CASSFPDRGRTEAFF TGTGCCAGCAGCTTCCCGGACAGGGGGAGGACTGAAGCTTTCTTT
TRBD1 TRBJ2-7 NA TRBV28 CASSLGQGAYEQYF TGTGCCAGCAGTTTGGGACAGGGCGCCTACGAGCAGTACTTC
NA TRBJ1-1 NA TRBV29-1 CSATGTPGLGFF TGCAGCGCCACCGGGACACCCGGATTAGGTTTCTTT
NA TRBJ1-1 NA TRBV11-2 CASSLAGSLNTEAFF TGTGCCAGCAGCTTAGCCGGCAGCTTGAACACTGAAGCTTTCTTT
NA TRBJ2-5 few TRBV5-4 CASSLRTTHQETQYF TGTGCCAGCAGCCTTCGGACTACTCACCAAGAGACCCAGTACTTC
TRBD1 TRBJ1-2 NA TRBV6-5 CASTGQVNYGYTF TGTGCCAGCACGGGACAGGTCAACTATGGCTACACCTTC
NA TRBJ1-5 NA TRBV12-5 CASGLISGGGGNQPQHF TGTGCTAGTGGTTTGATCAGCGGGGGCGGAGGCAATCAGCCCCAGCATTTT
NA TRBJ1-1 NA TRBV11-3 CASSKDLNTEAFF TGTGCCAGCAGCAAGGACCTGAACACTGAAGCTTTCTTT
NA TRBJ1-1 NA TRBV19 CASSMPQNTEAFF TGTGCCAGTAGTATGCCCCAGAACACTGAAGCTTTCTTT
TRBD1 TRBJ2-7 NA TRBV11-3 CASSSRDRGIYEQYF TGTGCCAGCAGCTCCCGGGACAGGGGGATCTACGAGCAGTACTTC
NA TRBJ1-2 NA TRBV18 CASSENRGGRGYGYTF TGTGCCAGCTCAGAAAACCGGGGGGGGCGCGGCTATGGCTACACCTTC
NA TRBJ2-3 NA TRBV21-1 CASTEGGTDTQYF TGTGCCAGCACGGAGGGCGGCACAGATACGCAGTATTTT
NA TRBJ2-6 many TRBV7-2 CASSIYSGGANVLTF TGTGCCAGCAGCATCTACAGTGGTGGGGCCAACGTCCTGACTTTC
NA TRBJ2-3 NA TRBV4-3 CASSQMTGAADTQYF TGCGCCAGCAGCCAGATGACAGGCGCGGCAGATACGCAGTATTTT
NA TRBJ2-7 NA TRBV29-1 CSVEAQETYEQYF TGCAGCGTTGAAGCCCAGGAAACCTACGAGCAGTACTTC
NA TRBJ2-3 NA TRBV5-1 CASSLDAVSTDTQYF TGCGCCAGCAGCCTGGACGCTGTTAGCACAGATACGCAGTATTTT
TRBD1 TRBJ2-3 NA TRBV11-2 CASSLVRTGDSDTQYF TGTGCCAGCAGCTTAGTAAGGACAGGTGACTCAGATACGCAGTATTTT
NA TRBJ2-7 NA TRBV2 CASSENRGSWYEQYF TGTGCCAGCAGTGAAAACCGGGGCTCTTGGTACGAGCAGTACTTC